The 19 T cell receptor beta chains below all came from one sample that was sequenced in a study of T cells in Graves' hyperthyroidism and ophthalmopathy. TCR beta CDR3 region amplification was performed from RNA transcripts. With the HTBI primer set, the TCR CDR3 went through a first round of RT-PCR. MiXCR was run by TCRdb on the multiplex PCR reads, yielding one entry per CDR3 protein. Among under 350,000 distinct CDR3 sequences, 15% to 20% were seen once, and the ten largest hold around 47%. Sample: blood. Receptors were obtained from a woman between 50 and 59 years old with Graves' hyperthyroidism.

The V call is TRBV29-1, the J call TRBJ1-1; D possibly corresponds to TRBD1 (6 bases). The CDR3 has 13 residues. Trimming removed 6 bases from V and 1 base from J, with 12 bases in between. The V gene's germline CDR1 is SQVTM and CDR2 ANQGSEA. The CDR3 nucleotides read TGCAGCGTGGGGGGGCTCAGGAACACTGAAGCTTTCTTT. Residues: CSVGGLRNTEAFF.

The chain joins TRBV10-3 to TRBJ1-4, with D possibly matching TRBD1 (6 bases). The length of the CDR3 is 15 residues. CDR1 is ENHRY, CDR2 SYGVKD, per germline. Trimming pared 10 bases from V and 6 bases from J, leaving 21 bases between. CDR3 residues: CATQRGAGWHEKLFF. The CDR3 DNA reads as TGTGCCACCCAGCGGGGGGCAGGGTGGCATGAAAAACTGTTTTTT.

V gene TRBV29-1 combines with J gene TRBJ1-1, with TRBD1 as a possible D gene (5 bases). This CDR3 spans 13 amino acids. Germline V gene sequence: CDR1 SQVTM, CDR2 ANQGSEA. Trimming took off 7 bases at V and 4 bases at J, with 16 bases between the two ends. CDR3 amino acids: CSATIQASTEAFF. The CDR3 bases are TGCAGCGCCACAATACAGGCAAGCACTGAAGCTTTCTTT.

This clonotype occurred many times. J is TRBJ2-7 and V is TRBV6-1; D is perhaps TRBD1 (6 bases). This CDR3 is 15 amino acids long. Germline loops: CDR1 MNHNS, CDR2 SASEGT. V shed 4 bases and J shed 3 bases, with 16 bases lying between them. CDR3 residues: CASSVPGQTDYEQYV. CDR3 DNA: TGTGCCAGCAGTGTACCGGGACAAACCGACTACGAGCAGTACGTC.

At least ten counts were recorded for this clonotype. The V call is TRBV2, the J call TRBJ2-3, with 8 bases matching TRBD2. The V gene end was trimmed by 6 bases and the J gene end by 3 bases; junction bases not matched to a gene: 5. In germline, CDR1 is SNHLY, CDR2 FYNNEI. This CDR3 contains 14 residues. The CDR3 spells CASSGRGGTDTQYF. The CDR3, as DNA: TGTGCCAGCAGCGGTCGGGGGGGGACAGATACGCAGTATTTT.

This clonotype has ten or more counts. The chain recombines TRBV20-1 with TRBJ2-1; TRBD1 might be the D (6 bases). The CDR3 covers 13 residues. CDR1 and CDR2 from the germline V gene are DFQATT and SNEGSKA (reference sequence). Trimming pared 5 bases from V and 5 bases from J, leaving 13 bases between. This chain's CDR3 is CSAPGHGDNEQFF. CDR3 sequence (DNA): TGCAGTGCTCCGGGACATGGGGACAATGAGCAGTTCTTC.

The genes are TRBV3-1 and TRBJ1-4; 7 nucleotides agree with TRBD1. Losses at the gene ends were 4 bases for V and 7 bases for J; bases not matched to a gene: 6. Germline V CDR1 and CDR2: LGHDT, YNNKEL (reference sequence). This CDR3 spans 14 amino acids. The CDR3 spells CASSPAGGGEKLFF. The CDR3, as DNA: TGTGCCAGCAGCCCGGCAGGGGGAGGTGAAAAACTGTTTTTT.

In its sample, this clonotype was seen a few times. J is TRBJ1-2 and V is TRBV4-1; unclear D gene. The germline gives CDR1 MGHRA, CDR2 YSYEKL. CDR3 size: 13 residues. Trimming took off 0 bases at V and 4 bases at J, with 6 bases between the two ends. CDR3 loop: CASSQEEVYGYTF. CDR3 in DNA: TGCGCCAGCAGCCAAGAGGAGGTCTATGGCTACACCTTC.

This clonotype showed up many times. J is TRBJ2-7 and V is TRBV12-3 or TRBV12-4, with a tentative D call TRBD1 (5 bases). This CDR3 has 14 amino acids. Trimming removed 6 bases at V and 2 bases at J, with 14 bases between. The CDR3 region has the DNA TGTGCCAGCAGCTCCCGGCAGGGCGCCTACGAGCAGTACTTC. The encoded protein is CASSSRQGAYEQYF.

This rearrangement joins TRBV5-6 to TRBJ2-5; TRBD1 might be the D (6 bases). Trimming pared 2 bases from V and 4 bases from J, leaving 18 bases between. CDR1 is SGHDT, CDR2 YYEEEE, per germline. The CDR3 extends over 16 amino acids. CDR3 sequence reads: CASSLQGFGLRETQYF. The DNA of the CDR3 is TGTGCCAGCAGCTTACAGGGTTTTGGGTTGCGAGAGACCCAGTACTTC.

The chain is built from TRBV7-9 and TRBJ2-1; 7 positions agree with TRBD1. The CDR3 spans 15 residues. The germline gives CDR1 SEHNR, CDR2 FQNEAQ (reference sequence). Trimming removed 6 bases from V and 4 bases from J; junction bases left unmatched: 9. CDR3 in amino acids: CASSFGRDRYNEQFF. CDR3 coding DNA: TGTGCCAGCAGTTTCGGTCGGGACAGATACAATGAGCAGTTCTTC.

This clonotype was found many times. CDR3 residues: CASSPRQLTYTDTQYF. The CDR3 DNA reads as TGTGCCAGCAGCCCCCGACAGCTAACCTACACAGATACGCAGTATTTT. The chain combines TRBV7-8 with TRBJ2-3; maybe TRBD1 (5 bases). The CDR3 runs to 16 residues. Per germline, CDR1 SGHVS and CDR2 FQNEAQ. V was shortened by 5 bases and J by 2 bases, with 17 bases between the two germline ends.

V is TRBV5-1 and J is TRBJ1-6; weak D call: TRBD1 (5 bases). Trimming took 3 bases from V and 11 from J, leaving 12 bases between them. In germline, CDR1 is SGHRS, CDR2 YFSETQ. The CDR3 length is 13 residues. CDR3: CASSSTGAPPLHF. CDR3 bases: TGCGCCAGCAGCTCAACAGGCGCTCCACCCCTCCACTTT. The variable domain in full, completed from reference TRBV5-1 and TRBJ1-6, reads KAGVTQTPRYLIKTRGQQVTLSCSPISGHRSVSWYQQTPGQGLQFLFEYFSETQRNKGNFPGRFSGRQFSNSRSEMNVSTLELGDSALYLCASSSTGAPPLHFGNGTRLTVT.

The table lists this clonotype with many counts. The chain joins TRBV18 to TRBJ2-7; possible D gene TRBD2, 5 bases. V lost 2 bases and J 5 bases, leaving 10 bases between the germline ends. The CDR3 is 13 amino acids. CDR1 is KGHSH, CDR2 LQKENI, per germline. CDR3: CASSPRGSDEQYF. The CDR3 bases are TGTGCCAGCTCACCAAGAGGGAGCGACGAGCAGTACTTC.

The chain is built from TRBV19 and TRBJ1-2; no firm D call. The length of the CDR3 is 15 residues. Between the trimmed V and J ends, which lost 4 bases and 0 bases, there was a span of 12 bases. CDR1 and CDR2 (germline): LNHDA, SQIVND (reference sequence). The CDR3 DNA sequence: TGTGCCAGTAGTACCCCAGATTCATCTAACTATGGCTACACCTTC. Residues: CASSTPDSSNYGYTF.

The V gene is TRBV6-2 or TRBV6-3, the J gene TRBJ1-6; the D is unclear. The germline CDR1 and CDR2 sequences are MNHEY and SVGEGT. Trimming took off 2 bases at V and 7 bases at J, with 3 bases between the two ends. This CDR3 has 12 amino acids. This CDR3 is CASSYRNSPLHF. CDR3 in DNA: TGTGCCAGCAGTTACAGGAATTCACCCCTCCACTTT.

This clonotype was observed many times. This chain links TRBV27 with TRBJ2-1, with D possibly being TRBD2 (6 bases). Per germline, CDR1 MNHEY and CDR2 SMNVEV (reference sequence). The CDR3 has 13 amino acids. V shed 3 bases and J shed 5 bases, with 8 bases lying between them. The CDR3 loop is CASSFPGDNEQFF. CDR3 sequence (DNA): TGTGCCAGCAGTTTTCCGGGAGACAATGAGCAGTTCTTC.

In its sample, this clonotype was seen a few times. The chain links TRBV28 to TRBJ1-2; possibly TRBD1 for D (5 bases). The CDR3 extends over 12 amino acids. CDR1 and CDR2 (germline): MDHEN, SYDVKM. Trimming stripped 9 bases from V and 6 bases from J, with 14 bases between. The CDR3 sequence: CASVRGSHGYTF. Written as DNA, the CDR3 is TGTGCCAGTGTGAGGGGAAGCCATGGCTACACCTTC.

This clonotype has only a few counts. The chain couples TRBV6-6 to TRBJ2-7; 8 nucleotides agree with TRBD1. V trimming: 2 bases; J trimming: 6 bases; junction bases outside the gene matches: 6. CDR1 and CDR2 from the germline V gene are MNHNY and SVGAGI (reference sequence). The CDR3 loop spans 14 amino acids. CDR3 sequence: CASSYLGQGGEQYF. The CDR3 DNA reads TGTGCCAGCAGTTACCTTGGACAGGGTGGCGAGCAGTACTTC.